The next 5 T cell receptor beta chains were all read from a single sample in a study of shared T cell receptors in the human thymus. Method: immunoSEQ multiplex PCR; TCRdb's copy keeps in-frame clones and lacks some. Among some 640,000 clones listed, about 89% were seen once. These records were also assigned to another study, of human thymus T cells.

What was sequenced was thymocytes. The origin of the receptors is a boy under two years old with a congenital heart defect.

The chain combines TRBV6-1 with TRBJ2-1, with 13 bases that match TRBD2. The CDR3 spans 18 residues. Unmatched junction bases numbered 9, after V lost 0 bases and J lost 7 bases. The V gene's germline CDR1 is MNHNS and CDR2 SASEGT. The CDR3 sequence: CASSEAPGTSGAFNEQFF. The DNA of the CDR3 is TGTGCCAGCAGTGAAGCCCCCGGGACTAGCGGGGCATTTAATGAGCAGTTCTTC.

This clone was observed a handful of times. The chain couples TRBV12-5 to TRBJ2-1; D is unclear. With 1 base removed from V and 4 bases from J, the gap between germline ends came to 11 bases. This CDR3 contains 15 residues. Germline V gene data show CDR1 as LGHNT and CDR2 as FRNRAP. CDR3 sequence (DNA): TGTGCTAGTGGTTTGGGATCTAGGCGGTACAATGAGCAGTTCTTC. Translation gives CASGLGSRRYNEQFF. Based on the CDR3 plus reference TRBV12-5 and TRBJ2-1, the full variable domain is DARVTQTPRHKVTEMGQEVTMRCQPILGHNTVFWYRQTMMQGLELLAYFRNRAPLDDSGMPKDRFSAEMPDATLATLKIQPSEPRDSAVYFCASGLGSRRYNEQFFGPGTRLTVL.

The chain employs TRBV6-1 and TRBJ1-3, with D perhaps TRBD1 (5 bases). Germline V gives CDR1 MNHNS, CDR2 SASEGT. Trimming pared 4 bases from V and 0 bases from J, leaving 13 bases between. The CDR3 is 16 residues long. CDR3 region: CASSAGGPSSGNTIYF. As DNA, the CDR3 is TGTGCCAGCAGTGCGGGGGGACCGAGCTCTGGAAACACCATATATTTT.

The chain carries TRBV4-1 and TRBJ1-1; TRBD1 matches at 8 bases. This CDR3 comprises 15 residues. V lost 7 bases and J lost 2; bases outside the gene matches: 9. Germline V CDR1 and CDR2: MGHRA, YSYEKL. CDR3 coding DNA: TGCGCCAGCAACCCCAGACAGGGGATTAACACTGAAGCTTTCTTT. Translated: CASNPRQGINTEAFF.

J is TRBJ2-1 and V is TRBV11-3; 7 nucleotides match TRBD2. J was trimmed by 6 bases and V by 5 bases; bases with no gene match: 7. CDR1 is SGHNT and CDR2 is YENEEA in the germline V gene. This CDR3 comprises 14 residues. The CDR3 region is CASSPGPGGNEQFF. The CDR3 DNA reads TGTGCCAGCAGCCCGGGACCGGGGGGCAATGAGCAGTTCTTC.